This TCR beta chain was sequenced during a study of T-cell reconstitution after alpha-beta-depleted transplantation in children. Unique molecular identifiers were incorporated when the TCRbeta library was constructed. Each CDR3 protein is one row after TCRdb ran MiXCR on the PCR reads. Of some 350,000 distinct CDR3 sequences detected, 10% appear once; the ten largest clones hold approximately 2.3%. Germline CDR1 and CDR2: KGHSH and LQKENI. The V end lost 2 bases, the J end lost 2 bases, and 22 bases lay between the germline ends. This CDR3 spans 19 amino acids. The specimen was PBMCs from the stem cell graft donor, collected from the stem cell graft. This chain links TRBV18 with TRBJ2-4; the D gene is possibly TRBD2 (7 bases). The receptor was isolated from a human donor who donated a stem cell graft to a child with acute lymphoblastic leukemia. CDR3: CASSPGPRGGAQTKNIQYF. CDR3 sequence (DNA): TGTGCCAGCTCACCAGGGCCCAGGGGAGGGGCCCAGACCAAAAACATTCAGTACTTC.